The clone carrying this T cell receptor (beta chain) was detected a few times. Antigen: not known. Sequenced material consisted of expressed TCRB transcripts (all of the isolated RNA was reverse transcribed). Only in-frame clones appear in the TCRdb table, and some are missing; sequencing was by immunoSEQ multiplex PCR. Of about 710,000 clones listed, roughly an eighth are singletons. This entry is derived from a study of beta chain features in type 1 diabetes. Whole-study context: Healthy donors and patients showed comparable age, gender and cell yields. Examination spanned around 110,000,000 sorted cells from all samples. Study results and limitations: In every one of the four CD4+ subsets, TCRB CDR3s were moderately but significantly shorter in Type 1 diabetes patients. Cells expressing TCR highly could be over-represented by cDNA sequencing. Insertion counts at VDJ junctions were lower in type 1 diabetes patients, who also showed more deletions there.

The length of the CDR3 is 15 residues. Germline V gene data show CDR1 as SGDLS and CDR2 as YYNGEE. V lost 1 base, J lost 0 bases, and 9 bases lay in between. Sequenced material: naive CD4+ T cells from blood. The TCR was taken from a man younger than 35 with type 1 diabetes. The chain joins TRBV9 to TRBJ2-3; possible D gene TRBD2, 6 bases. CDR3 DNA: TGTGCCAGCAGCGTACCCGGGACTAGCACAGATACGCAGTATTTT. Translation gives CASSVPGTSTDTQYF.